This T cell receptor beta chain was retrieved from a study of T-cell memory formation after mild COVID-19 (dated by TCRdb to the early 2020s). For the study in its entirety: TCR sequence clusters from the two donors were largely donor specific. T-cell clones expanding and contracting after mild COVID-19 in two donors were tracked by longitudinal TCRalpha and TCRbeta repertoire sequencing. The cohort was made up of two young adult volunteers, one female and one male, who were previously healthy.

The CDR3 runs 15 residues from the cysteine to the phenylalanine. The retained sequence is limited to the CDR3, 45 bases, with the frame set at the first base. Deletion took 6 bases off V and 0 bases off J, with a span of 13 bases between the germline ends. As encoded in the germline V gene, CDR1 is SGHRS while CDR2 is YFSETQ. Sequencing took place on an Illumina NovaSeq 6000. cDNA libraries for TCRalpha and TCRbeta were prepared by 5'RACE using constant-segment primers, with sample barcodes and unique molecular identifiers added. RNA was extracted from every sample with Trizol reagent. The libraries were amplified in two PCR steps, and the second step added a second sample barcode and Illumina TruSeq adapters. Sequencing of libraries was performed on an Illumina NovaSeq with 2 x 150 bp paired-end reads. On the authors' methods: The reads were demultiplexed and collapsed into UMI-guided consensus sequences using migec v1.2.7. Using mixcr v2.1.11, UMI consensuses were aligned to TRA and TRB V and J templates and then assembled into clonotypes. A clonotype was counted as expanded or contracted only if both edgeR and NoisET called the change significant, with noise models trained on biological replicates. For edgeR calls, the thresholds were a false discovery rate-adjusted p below 0.01 and a log2 fold-change of 1. PCA with hierarchical clustering of max-normalized trajectories of the 1000 most abundant clonotypes was used as exploratory dynamics analysis. The CD4 or CD8 phenotype of responding clones was assigned using the separately sequenced CD4+ and CD8+ repertoires. TCRdb reanalyzed the raw reads on its own, using fastp at Q25 for trimming and MiXCR for clone calling, and kept in-frame beta chains. CDR3 protein duplicates are merged, each entry listing the most common genes and DNA. What appears here as the V and J calls and clone size reflects TCRdb's work, not the paper's. In this sample the table shows about 350,000 distinct CDR3 sequences, roughly 13% of which occur a single time. Around a fifth of the sample goes to the ten largest clones.

This clonotype showed up just once. No antigen is known for it. No base qualities exist here, and no much larger clone lies one base off it. One read alone makes for weak evidence. Ficoll-Paque density gradient centrifugation was used to isolate PBMCs. The paper as a whole reports these results and caveats: Clones contracting from day 15 to 85 had balanced CD4/CD8 phenotypes, while a second wave expanding from day 15 to 37 was biased towards CD4+. Whether the second-wave clones peaking on day 37 were SARS-CoV-2 specific was not confirmed. Only a couple of mild cases were covered in the study, and larger cohorts including severe cases with pre-infection samples were considered necessary. Some responding clones were found in pre-infection memory, which suggests that pre-existing cross-reactive memory T cells took part in the SARS-CoV-2 response. Contracting CD4+ clones were found mainly in CM and EM memory subsets, while CD8+ clones were enriched in EMRA.

The chain couples TRBV5-1 to TRBJ1-3, with no confidently assigned D gene. Sample: PBMCs or a T cell subset sorted from them (not recorded which). The TCR comes from a man aged 18 to 30 who had mild COVID-19 (a few samples of this study predate the infection). The sample titles of this study are shuffled in the database, so cell type and time point are left out; the donor was told from shared clones. CDR3 reads: CASTVGSSSGNTIYF. The DNA sequence is as follows: TGCGCCAGCACCGTGGGGAGTAGCTCTGGAAACACCATATATTTT.